The rows below give T cell receptor beta chains drawn from one sample of a study of identifying expanded T cells in peripheral blood. Clones were sequenced by immunoSEQ multiplex PCR, and TCRdb holds only the in-frame ones, with some missing. The table has more than 65,000 clones, over 75% seen once. Specimen: blood. All receptors derive from a person between 18 and 75 years old in good health. Each CDR3 is given with its conserved first and last residue. Clone size is not always given. Where it is, it says once, few, many or a class for expanded clones.

J,V,size,CDR3
TRBJ1-2,TRBV29-1,-,CSVALDTGFGGYTF
TRBJ2-7,TRBV5-4,once,CASSFRDRDSYEQYF
TRBJ2-3,TRBV10-3,-,CAISDPGLGASDTQYF
TRBJ1-4,TRBV28,-,CASSPADRGSEKLFF
TRBJ1-1,TRBV29-1,-,CSVRGQNTEAFF
TRBJ2-7,TRBV5-6,-,CASSLYNLGVGRLYEQYF
TRBJ2-2,TRBV4-1,-,CASSQGPAGELFF
TRBJ1-6,TRBV2,few,CASSERTGMDSPLHF
TRBJ2-5,TRBV5-1,-,CASSELAGVQETQYF
TRBJ2-2,TRBV9,-,CASSVLGDSYTGELFF
TRBJ2-6,TRBV5-6,-,CASSLVGVWANVLTF
TRBJ1-4,TRBV7-2,-,CASSLGLGGTGSEKLFF
TRBJ1-5,TRBV2,once,CASSGTGGAGQPQHF
TRBJ2-7,TRBV9,-,CASSVPITTSAPYEQYF
TRBJ2-7,TRBV5-1,few,CASSLSSREGGQYF
TRBJ2-3,TRBV7-3,-,CASAPGTGDVDTQYF
TRBJ1-4,TRBV6-5,-,CASRGRDRRNEKLFF
TRBJ1-1,TRBV4-1,once,CASSQDFRGREAFF
TRBJ2-3,TRBV19,-,CAIRAGGTNTQYF
TRBJ2-2,TRBV5-6,-,CASSSTSSGELFF
TRBJ1-2,TRBV6-6,-,CASSYSDRGGYGYTF
TRBJ2-3,TRBV9,-,CATGQASTDTQYF
TRBJ1-1,TRBV6-5,-,CASSHLPGLRTEAFF
TRBJ2-7,TRBV5-1,-,CASSAGLAGGSYEQYF
TRBJ1-1,TRBV29-1,-,CSVGPTGGDLFEAFF
TRBJ2-3,TRBV9,once,CASSVWSSGGTSTDTQYF
TRBJ1-2,TRBV5-1,-,CASSSTGRGGYGYTF
TRBJ2-7,TRBV6-5,-,CASSYGTNTYEQYF
TRBJ2-1,TRBV6-6,once,CASSYSPLIGTNEQFF
TRBJ2-1,TRBV29-1,-,CSVDEGTEQFF
TRBJ2-7,TRBV11-1,-,CASSLGGSSYEQYF
TRBJ2-2,TRBV5-1,-,CASSLGLDGVGELFF
TRBJ1-6,TRBV5-4,-,CASSLVGSTYNSPLHF
TRBJ2-5,TRBV6-1,-,CASAWAGQGETQYF
TRBJ2-7,TRBV11-3,-,CASSSSSGQGSYEQYF
TRBJ1-2,TRBV6-6,-,CASSYSAESGYGYTF
TRBJ2-5,TRBV7-2,-,CATQLPGLSQYF
TRBJ1-1,TRBV9,once,CASSSGRSEAFF
TRBJ1-1,TRBV19,once,CASRGTLYYMNTEAFF
TRBJ2-5,TRBV7-2,-,CASSRGLAGETQYF
TRBJ1-2,TRBV20-1,once,CSPRGDYTF
TRBJ2-5,TRBV5-4,-,CASSLNVPGGQYF
TRBJ1-2,TRBV5-5,-,CASSFNLDRVNGYTF
TRBJ2-2,TRBV2,-,CASKNLGELFF
TRBJ1-1,TRBV28,-,CASSLGQYGEAFF
TRBJ1-4,TRBV7-8,-,CASSLGGVGEKLFF
TRBJ2-2,TRBV29-1,-,CSVQISIDIYTGELFF
TRBJ1-6,TRBV2,few,CASSGDRVNSPLHF
TRBJ1-2,TRBV7-2,few,CASSKDSIYGYTF
TRBJ2-1,TRBV29-1,-,CSVEGGGVLLNEQFF
TRBJ1-4,TRBV4-3,-,CASSQGSEKLFF
TRBJ2-2,TRBV19,-,CASSPRNTGELFF
TRBJ1-2,TRBV7-9,-,CASSFGQSPYTF
TRBJ2-3,TRBV28,-,CASSPGGDDTQYF
TRBJ2-1,TRBV5-4,few,CASSPDPSSYNEQFF
TRBJ2-5,TRBV4-1,-,CASSRGTGGEKTQYF
TRBJ2-1,TRBV18,-,CASSHGGLAGAHEQFF
TRBJ1-2,TRBV19,-,CASSIDPYGYTF
TRBJ1-3,TRBV4-1,-,CASSQDAGYGNTIYF